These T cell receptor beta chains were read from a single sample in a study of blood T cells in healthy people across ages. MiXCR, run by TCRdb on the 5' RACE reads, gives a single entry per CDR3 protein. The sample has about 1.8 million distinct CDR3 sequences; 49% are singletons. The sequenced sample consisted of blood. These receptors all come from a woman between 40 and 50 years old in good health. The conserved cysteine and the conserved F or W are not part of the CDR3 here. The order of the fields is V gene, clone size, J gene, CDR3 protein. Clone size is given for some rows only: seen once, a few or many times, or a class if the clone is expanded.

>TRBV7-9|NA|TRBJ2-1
AISRTPQPERLLYNEQF
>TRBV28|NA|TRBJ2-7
ASTGVSPYEQY
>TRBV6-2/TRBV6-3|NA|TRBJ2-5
ASSARESGRQETQY
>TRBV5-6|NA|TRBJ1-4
ASSSPGLRREKLF
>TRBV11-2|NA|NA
ASSSGWRGDIHEQY
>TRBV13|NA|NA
ASSLPTFTYNEQY
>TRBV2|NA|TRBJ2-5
ASTEAETQY
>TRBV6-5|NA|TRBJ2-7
ASGWTEQY
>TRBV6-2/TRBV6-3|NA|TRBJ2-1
ASSSPGRGTFSYNEQF
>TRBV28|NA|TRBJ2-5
ASRASGGARETQY
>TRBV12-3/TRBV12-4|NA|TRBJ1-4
ASSFHKSNEKLF
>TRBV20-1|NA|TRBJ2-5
SASDKPRQETQY
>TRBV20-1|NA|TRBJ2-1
SAEGLSSYNEQF
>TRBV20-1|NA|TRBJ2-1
SAREQGYEQF
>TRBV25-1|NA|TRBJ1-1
ASSGSGMNTEAF
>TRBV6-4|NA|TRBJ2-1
ASSATGTRVVNEQF
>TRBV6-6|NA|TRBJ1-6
ASSYSIRGHSPLH
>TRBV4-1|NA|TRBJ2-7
ASSPLDRNLREQY
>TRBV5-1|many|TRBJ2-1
ASSLGQGGNEQF
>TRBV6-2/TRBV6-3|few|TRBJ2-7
ASHMTRAYEQY
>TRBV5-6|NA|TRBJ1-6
ASQGEADRGDSPLH
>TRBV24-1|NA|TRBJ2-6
ATSESTPSSGANVLT
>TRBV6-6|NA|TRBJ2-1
ASSYSEGRRGEQF
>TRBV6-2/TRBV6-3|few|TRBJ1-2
ASSYGTGPGYT
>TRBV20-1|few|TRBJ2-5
SGYRAETQY
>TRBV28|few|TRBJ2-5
ASSLSGDIRGQY
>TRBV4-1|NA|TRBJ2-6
ASSQFDSVSSGANVLT
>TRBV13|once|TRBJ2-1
ASSLVTGISYNEQF
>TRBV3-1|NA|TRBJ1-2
ASSLRQDHGYT
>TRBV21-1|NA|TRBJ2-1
ASSADRRDRDINEQF
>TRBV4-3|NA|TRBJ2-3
ASSQEVGGITDTQY
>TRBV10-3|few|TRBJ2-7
AISEDPGQGFYEQY
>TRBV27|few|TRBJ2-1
ASSLQAVTYNEQF
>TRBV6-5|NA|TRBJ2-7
ASRKDRGDYEQY